The 26 T cell receptor beta chains reported below all come from one sample, sequenced in a study of blood T cell repertoires in COVID-19. Assay used: immunoSEQ multiplex PCR; TCRdb lists only in-frame clones, some missing. Among some 220,000 clones, approximately 85% were seen once, and the ten largest hold about 4%. Sequencing was carried out using peripheral blood. The receptors stem from a man aged 50 to 60 with acute or convalescent COVID-19.

The rearrangement joins TRBV18 to TRBJ2-5; 9 bases fit TRBD1. The trim removed 5 bases at V and 4 bases at J, leaving 8 bases unmatched. The CDR3 covers 15 residues. Looked up from germline, CDR1 is KGHSH and CDR2 is LQKENI. CDR3: CASSTTGGVRETQYF. The DNA for the CDR3 is TGTGCCAGCTCAACAACAGGGGGCGTTAGAGAGACCCAGTACTTC.

V gene TRBV9 combines with J gene TRBJ2-5, with TRBD2 identical over 12 bases. CDR3 length: 16 amino acids. V lost 3 bases and J lost 0; bases outside the gene matches: 3. Germline V gene data show CDR1 as SGDLS and CDR2 as YYNGEE. CDR3 protein: CASSARLAGDQETQYF. The DNA for the CDR3 is TGTGCCAGCAGCGCCCGACTAGCGGGAGACCAAGAGACCCAGTACTTC.

This clone was observed a few times. The rearrangement links TRBV11-2 to TRBJ1-5; 10 bases align to TRBD1. Trimming cost V 3 bases and J 5 bases; bases outside gene matches: 7. This CDR3 comprises 16 residues. The V gene's germline CDR1 is SGHAT and CDR2 FQNNGV. CDR3 sequence reads: CASSLTGTGADQPQHF. As DNA, the CDR3 is TGTGCCAGCAGCTTGACCGGGACAGGGGCTGATCAGCCCCAGCATTTT.

The rearrangement links TRBV19 to TRBJ2-7; tentatively, D is TRBD2 (6 bases). CDR1 is LNHDA and CDR2 is SQIVND in the germline V gene (reference sequence). CDR3 size: 16 residues. V lost 5 bases, J lost 6 bases, and 23 bases lay in between. CDR3 in DNA: TGTGCCAGTAGTCCCCTTTGGAGGGCCTCCAGCTCCGAGCAGTACTTC. This encodes CASSPLWRASSSEQYF. Looking up the rest from reference TRBV19 and TRBJ2-7 gives the full variable domain: DGGITQSPKYLFRKEGQNVTLSCEQNLNHDAMYWYRQDPGQGLRLIYYSQIVNDFQKGDIAEGYSVSREKKESFPLTVTSAQKNPTAFYLCASSPLWRASSSEQYFGPGTRLTVT.

V is TRBV5-6 and J is TRBJ2-7; D may be TRBD2 (5 bases). Germline CDR1 reads SGHDT; CDR2 reads YYEEEE. CDR3 length: 12 amino acids. With 3 bases removed from V and 7 bases from J, the gap between germline ends came to 11 bases. CDR3 loop: CASSWGDWEQYF. CDR3 nucleotides: TGTGCCAGCAGCTGGGGAGATTGGGAGCAGTACTTC.

The V and J genes are TRBV7-9 and TRBJ2-7; TRBD1 matches at 8 bases. Per the germline V gene, CDR1 is SEHNR and CDR2 is FQNEAQ (reference sequence). Losses at the gene ends were 0 bases for V and 3 bases for J; bases not matched to a gene: 4. This CDR3 contains 15 residues. CDR3 coding DNA: TGTGCCAGCAGCTTAGCTGGAGGACAGGGCTACGAGCAGTACTTC. This sequence encodes CASSLAGGQGYEQYF.

V gene TRBV11-3 combines with J gene TRBJ2-7; D is possibly TRBD1 (7 bases). The CDR3 covers 13 residues. Looked up from germline, CDR1 is SGHNT and CDR2 is YENEEA. V shed 5 bases and J shed 6 bases, with 14 bases lying between them. The CDR3, as DNA: TGTGCCAGCAGCGGTCAGGGGGGAAGCGAGCAGTACTTC. Encoded protein: CASSGQGGSEQYF.

The V gene is TRBV5-1, the J gene TRBJ2-1; 9 positions match TRBD2. Germline V gene lookup returns CDR1 SGHRS and CDR2 YFSETQ. After removal of 1 base from V and 5 bases from J, the junction contained 4 bases not matched to a gene. CDR3 length: 15 amino acids. The CDR3 spells CASSLWREGHNEQFF. CDR3 nucleotide sequence: TGCGCCAGCAGCTTGTGGCGGGAGGGCCACAATGAGCAGTTCTTC.

The CDR3 sequence is CASSLSGGSYEQYF. The CDR3 DNA follows: TGTGCCAGCAGTTTATCGGGCGGGTCCTACGAGCAGTACTTC. This rearrangement joins TRBV27 to TRBJ2-7; possibly TRBD2 for D (5 bases). The CDR3 consists of 14 residues. Germline V gene sequence: CDR1 MNHEY, CDR2 SMNVEV (reference sequence). Trimming left V 0 bases short and J 1 base short, with 7 bases between.

The CDR3 DNA follows: TGTGCCAGCAGCCTCAGCCAGGGGGTTGGCTATGGCTACACCTTC. Its protein product is CASSLSQGVGYGYTF. The chain uses TRBV7-8 and TRBJ1-2, with TRBD1 matching 7 bases. CDR3 length: 15 amino acids. From germline, CDR1 is SGHVS and CDR2 FQNEAQ. The V gene end was trimmed by 5 bases and the J gene end by 4 bases; junction bases not matched to a gene: 10.

The chain links TRBV9 to TRBJ1-5, with 9 bases aligning to TRBD1. Germline lookup yields CDR1 SGDLS and CDR2 YYNGEE. The CDR3 extends over 14 amino acids. Unmatched junction bases numbered 6, after V lost 4 bases and J lost 7 bases. The CDR3 sequence: CASSKDRGRQPQHF. For the CDR3, the DNA is TGTGCCAGCAGCAAAGACAGGGGGAGGCAGCCCCAGCATTTT.

This chain connects TRBV14 to TRBJ1-1, with D unresolved. The V and J ends lost 4 bases and 0 bases respectively, with 15 bases between them. CDR3 length: 16 residues. CDR1 is SGHDN, CDR2 FVKESK, per germline. The DNA for the CDR3 is TGTGCCAGCAGCCTATCAGGAGGGATCATGAACACTGAAGCTTTCTTT. As protein: CASSLSGGIMNTEAFF.

The rearrangement links TRBV25-1 to TRBJ2-2; D perhaps matches TRBD2 (5 bases). The germline V and J ends were trimmed by 5 bases and 7 bases, with 11 bases remaining between them. CDR1 and CDR2 (germline): MGHDK, SYGVNS. This CDR3 spans 13 amino acids. The CDR3, as DNA: TGTGCCAGCAGTTTTGAGGGATTCGGGGAGCTGTTTTTT. This encodes CASSFEGFGELFF.

The chain carries TRBV11-2 and TRBJ2-7, with TRBD2 as a possible D gene (5 bases). The CDR3 totals 13 residues. The germline V gene encodes CDR1 SGHAT and CDR2 FQNNGV. V was shortened by 7 bases and J by 6 bases, with 16 bases between the two germline ends. The CDR3 protein is CASTPRKRVEQYF. The DNA for the CDR3 is TGTGCCAGCACCCCACGAAAGAGGGTCGAGCAGTACTTC. The complete variable domain, with remaining parts taken from reference TRBV11-2 and TRBJ2-7, reads EAGVAQSPRYKIIEKRQSVAFWCNPISGHATLYWYQQILGQGPKLLIQFQNNGVVDDSQLPKDRFSAERLKGVDSTLKIQPAKLEDSAVYLCASTPRKRVEQYFGPGTRLTVT.

The CDR3 coding sequence is TGTGCCAGCTGCTCGTCAACAGGGGGCGTGTGGTCCCATAGCAATCAGCCCCAGCATTTT. It translates to CASCSSTGGVWSHSNQPQHF. This sequence joins TRBV28 and TRBJ1-5, with 9 positions matching TRBD1. The trim removed 8 bases at V and 0 bases at J, leaving 20 bases unmatched. This CDR3 has 20 residues. CDR1 and CDR2 (germline): MDHEN, SYDVKM.

The J gene is TRBJ1-2, the V gene TRBV10-3; possibly TRBD1 for D (5 bases). V gave up 0 bases and J gave up 4 bases, with 12 bases separating them. The CDR3 contains 15 residues. Germline V gene data show CDR1 as ENHRY and CDR2 as SYGVKD. The CDR3 DNA sequence: TGTGCCATCAGTGAGTCGATAGGGGCTGGCTATGGCTACACCTTC. This gives the protein CAISESIGAGYGYTF.

The J gene is TRBJ1-1, the V gene TRBV7-9; D might be TRBD1 (6 bases). The CDR3 has 14 residues. Germline CDR1 and CDR2: SEHNR and FQNEAQ (reference sequence). Trimming stripped 5 bases from V and 0 bases from J, with 10 bases between. In DNA, the CDR3 is TGTGCCAGCAGCCAGTACAGGGTGAACACTGAAGCTTTCTTT. Its translation: CASSQYRVNTEAFF.

For the CDR3, the DNA is TGTGCCAGCAGCTTAGAACCGACTAGCGGCTTCTACGAGCAGTACTTC. Amino acids: CASSLEPTSGFYEQYF. The genes are TRBV11-2 and TRBJ2-7; 9 nucleotides match TRBD2. The CDR3 extends over 16 amino acids. From germline, CDR1 is SGHAT and CDR2 FQNNGV. Unmatched junction bases numbered 6, after V lost 0 bases and J lost 3 bases. The variable domain in full, with the rest retrieved from reference TRBV11-2 and TRBJ2-7, is EAGVAQSPRYKIIEKRQSVAFWCNPISGHATLYWYQQILGQGPKLLIQFQNNGVVDDSQLPKDRFSAERLKGVDSTLKIQPAKLEDSAVYLCASSLEPTSGFYEQYFGPGTRLTVT.

This clone was found once. This sequence joins TRBV25-1 and TRBJ2-3, with TRBD1 as a possible D gene (5 bases). CDR1 MGHDK and CDR2 SYGVNS come from the germline V gene. CDR3 length: 14 amino acids. V gave up 4 bases and J gave up 6 bases, with 14 bases separating them. CDR3 region: CASSGIRAEDTQYF. The DNA for the CDR3 is TGTGCCAGCAGTGGGATCAGGGCGGAGGATACGCAGTATTTT.

CDR3 in DNA: TGTGCCACCGGGAGCCCCCCTGAAGACTATGGCTACACCTTC. Translation gives CATGSPPEDYGYTF. The chain links TRBV19 to TRBJ1-2, with no clear D. Trimming removed 10 bases from V and 3 bases from J, with 18 bases in between. The CDR3 covers 14 residues. Germline-derived CDR1 and CDR2 are LNHDA and SQIVND (reference sequence). The full variable domain, rest sourced from reference TRBV19 and TRBJ1-2, is DGGITQSPKYLFRKEGQNVTLSCEQNLNHDAMYWYRQDPGQGLRLIYYSQIVNDFQKGDIAEGYSVSREKKESFPLTVTSAQKNPTAFYLCATGSPPEDYGYTFGSGTRLTVV.

This clone showed up just a few times. The chain joins TRBV6-5 to TRBJ1-2; 9 positions match TRBD1. Per germline, CDR1 MNHEY and CDR2 SVGAGI. This CDR3 is 15 amino acids long. Trimming removed 4 bases from V and 4 bases from J; junction bases left unmatched: 7. This CDR3 is CASSSGTGSIYGYTF. In DNA, the CDR3 is TGTGCCAGCAGTTCCGGGACAGGGAGCATCTATGGCTACACCTTC.

The CDR3 sequence: CASSLGLLDRSTAKNIQYF. For the CDR3, the DNA is TGTGCCAGCAGCTTAGGCCTCCTTGACAGGTCGACGGCCAAAAACATTCAGTACTTC. The chain uses TRBV11-3 and TRBJ2-4; D is possibly TRBD1 (6 bases). The CDR3 loop spans 19 amino acids. Trimming cost V 1 base and J 1 base, with 20 bases left between them. Per germline, CDR1 SGHNT and CDR2 YENEEA. The variable domain in full, with the rest retrieved from reference TRBV11-3 and TRBJ2-4, is EAGVVQSPRYKIIEKKQPVAFWCNPISGHNTLYWYLQNLGQGPELLIRYENEEAVDDSQLPKDRFSAERLKGVDSTLKIQPAELGDSAVYLCASSLGLLDRSTAKNIQYFGAGTRLSVL.

This clone has only a few counts. V is TRBV10-3 and J is TRBJ2-1, with 9 bases fitting TRBD1. The CDR3 covers 15 residues. Germline V CDR1 and CDR2: ENHRY, SYGVKD. With V trimmed by 4 bases and J by 6 bases, 7 bases remained unmatched. This CDR3 reads CAISVPPGQGNEQFF. Written as DNA, the CDR3 is TGTGCCATCAGTGTACCCCCGGGACAGGGCAATGAGCAGTTCTTC.

V and J are TRBV29-1 and TRBJ1-1; D is possibly TRBD1 (6 bases). There are 12 residues in the CDR3. V was cut by 7 bases and J by 3 bases, with 12 bases left in between. The germline V gene has CDR1 SQVTM and CDR2 ANQGSEA. The CDR3 DNA sequence: TGCAGCGCCGCAGGACAGCACACTGAAGCTTTCTTT. Amino acid sequence: CSAAGQHTEAFF.

The V gene is TRBV5-1, the J gene TRBJ2-7; D is uncertain. Germline values: CDR1 SGHRS, CDR2 YFSETQ. V gave up 5 bases and J gave up 3 bases, with 9 bases separating them. The CDR3 is 12 residues long. CDR3: CASRTENYEQYF. CDR3 DNA: TGCGCCAGCAGAACAGAAAACTACGAGCAGTACTTC.

Ten or more counts support this clone. The V and J genes are TRBV6-5 and TRBJ1-2; D is perhaps TRBD1 (6 bases). Germline assignment: CDR1 MNHEY and CDR2 SVGAGI. V was clipped by 0 bases and J by 3 bases, with 14 bases between them. The CDR3 loop spans 16 amino acids. The CDR3 DNA reads as TGTGCCAGCAGTTACTCGAGAGCCGGGACATACTATGGCTACACCTTC. Protein: CASSYSRAGTYYGYTF.